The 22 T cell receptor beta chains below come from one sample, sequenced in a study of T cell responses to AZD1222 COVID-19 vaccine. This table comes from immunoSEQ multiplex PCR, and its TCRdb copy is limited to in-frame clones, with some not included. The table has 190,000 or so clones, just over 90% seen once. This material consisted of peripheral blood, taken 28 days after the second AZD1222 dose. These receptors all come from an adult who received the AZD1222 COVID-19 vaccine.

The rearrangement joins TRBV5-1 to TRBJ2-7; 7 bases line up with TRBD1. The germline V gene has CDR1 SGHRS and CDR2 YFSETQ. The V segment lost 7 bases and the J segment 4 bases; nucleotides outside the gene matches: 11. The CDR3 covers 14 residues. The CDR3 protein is CASRSPQGQYEQYF. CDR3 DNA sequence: TGCGCCAGCCGGAGCCCACAGGGGCAGTACGAGCAGTACTTC.

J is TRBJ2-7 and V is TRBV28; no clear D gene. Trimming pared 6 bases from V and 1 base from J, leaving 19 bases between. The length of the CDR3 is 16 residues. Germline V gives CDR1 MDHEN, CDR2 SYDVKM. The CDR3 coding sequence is TGTGCCAGCAGCCTAGGAACTTGGACCTCATCCTACGAGCAGTACTTC. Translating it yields CASSLGTWTSSYEQYF.

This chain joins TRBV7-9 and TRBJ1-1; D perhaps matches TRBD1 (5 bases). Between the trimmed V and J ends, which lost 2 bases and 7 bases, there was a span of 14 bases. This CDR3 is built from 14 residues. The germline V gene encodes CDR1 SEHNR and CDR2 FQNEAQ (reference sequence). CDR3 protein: CASSLSRERDEAFF. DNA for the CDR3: TGTGCCAGCAGCTTAAGCAGGGAGCGGGATGAAGCTTTCTTT.

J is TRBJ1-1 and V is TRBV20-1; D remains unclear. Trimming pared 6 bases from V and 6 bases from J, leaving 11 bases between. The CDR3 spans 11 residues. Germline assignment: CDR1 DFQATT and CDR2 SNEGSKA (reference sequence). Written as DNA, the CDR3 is TGCAGTGCCTATCTTGGGGCTGAAGCTTTCTTT. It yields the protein CSAYLGAEAFF.

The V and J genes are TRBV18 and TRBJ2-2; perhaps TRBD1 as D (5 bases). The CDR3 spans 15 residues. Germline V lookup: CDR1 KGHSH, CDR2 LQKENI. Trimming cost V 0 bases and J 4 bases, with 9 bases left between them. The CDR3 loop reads CASSPPGRATGELFF. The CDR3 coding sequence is TGTGCCAGCTCACCACCGGGCAGGGCCACCGGGGAGCTGTTTTTT.

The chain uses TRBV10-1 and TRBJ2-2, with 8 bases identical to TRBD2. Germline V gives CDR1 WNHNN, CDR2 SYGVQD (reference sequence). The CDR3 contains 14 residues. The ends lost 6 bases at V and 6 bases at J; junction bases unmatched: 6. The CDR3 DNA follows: TGCGCCAGCAGCGGGGGGGCGAGGCCCGGGGAGCTGTTTTTT. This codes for CASSGGARPGELFF.

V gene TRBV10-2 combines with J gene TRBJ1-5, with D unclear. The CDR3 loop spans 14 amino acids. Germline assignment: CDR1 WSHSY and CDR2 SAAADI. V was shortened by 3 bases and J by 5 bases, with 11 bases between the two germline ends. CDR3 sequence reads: CASSEGWRDQPQHF. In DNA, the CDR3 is TGCGCCAGCAGTGAAGGGTGGAGGGATCAGCCCCAGCATTTT.

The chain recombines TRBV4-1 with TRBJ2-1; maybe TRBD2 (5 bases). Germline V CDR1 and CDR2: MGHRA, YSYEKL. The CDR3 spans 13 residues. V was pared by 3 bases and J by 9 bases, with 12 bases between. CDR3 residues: CASSHIYAGEQFF. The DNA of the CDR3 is TGCGCCAGCAGCCATATATACGCGGGTGAGCAGTTCTTC.

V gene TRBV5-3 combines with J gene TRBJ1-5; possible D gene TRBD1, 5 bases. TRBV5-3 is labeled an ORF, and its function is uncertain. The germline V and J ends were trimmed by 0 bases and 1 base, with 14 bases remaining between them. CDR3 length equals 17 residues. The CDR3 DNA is TGTGCCAGAAGCTTGGTCCAGGGCCCGGGAAGCAATCAGCCCCAGCATTTT. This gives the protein CARSLVQGPGSNQPQHF.

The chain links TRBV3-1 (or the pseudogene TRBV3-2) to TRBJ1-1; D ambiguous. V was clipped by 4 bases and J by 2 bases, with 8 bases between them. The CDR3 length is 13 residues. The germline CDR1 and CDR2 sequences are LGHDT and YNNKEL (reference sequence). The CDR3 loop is CASSLTENTEAFF. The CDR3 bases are TGTGCCAGCAGCCTTACGGAAAACACTGAAGCTTTCTTT.

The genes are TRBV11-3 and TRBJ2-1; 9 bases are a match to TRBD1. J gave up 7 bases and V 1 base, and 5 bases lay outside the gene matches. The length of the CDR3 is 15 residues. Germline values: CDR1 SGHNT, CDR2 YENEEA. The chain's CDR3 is CASSLGGTGWNEQFF. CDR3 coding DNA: TGTGCCAGCAGCTTAGGCGGGACAGGGTGGAATGAGCAGTTCTTC.

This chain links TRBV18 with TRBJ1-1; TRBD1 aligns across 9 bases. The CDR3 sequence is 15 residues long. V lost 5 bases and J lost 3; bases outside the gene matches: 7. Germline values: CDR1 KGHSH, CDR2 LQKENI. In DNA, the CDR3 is TGTGCCAGCTCAAGGACAGGGGAGGGTGACACTGAAGCTTTCTTT. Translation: CASSRTGEGDTEAFF.

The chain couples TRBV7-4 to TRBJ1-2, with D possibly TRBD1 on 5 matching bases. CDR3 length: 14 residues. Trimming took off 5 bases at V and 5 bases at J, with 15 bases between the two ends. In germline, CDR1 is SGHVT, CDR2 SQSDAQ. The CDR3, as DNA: TGTGCCAGCAGCGGGGGTGGTAGGGGTTATGGCTACACCTTC. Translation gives CASSGGGRGYGYTF.

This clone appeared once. The CDR3 DNA reads TGCGCCAGCAGCTTTCGGTCGTGGGCCATCAGCTCCTACAATGAGCAGTTCTTC. This sequence encodes CASSFRSWAISSYNEQFF. The chain employs TRBV5-1 and TRBJ2-1; D gene uncertain. Germline lookup yields CDR1 SGHRS and CDR2 YFSETQ. The CDR3 length is 18 residues. Trimming removed 2 bases from V and 0 bases from J, with 18 bases in between.

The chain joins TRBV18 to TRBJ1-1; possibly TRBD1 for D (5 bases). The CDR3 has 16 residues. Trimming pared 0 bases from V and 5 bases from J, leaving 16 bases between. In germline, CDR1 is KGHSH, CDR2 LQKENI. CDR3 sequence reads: CASSPPSQSGGTEAFF. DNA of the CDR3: TGTGCCAGCTCACCACCCTCTCAGTCGGGGGGAACTGAAGCTTTCTTT.

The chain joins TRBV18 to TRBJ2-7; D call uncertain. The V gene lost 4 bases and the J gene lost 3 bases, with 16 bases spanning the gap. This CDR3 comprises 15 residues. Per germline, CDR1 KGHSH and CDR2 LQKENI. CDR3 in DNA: TGTGCCAGCTCACTCGCCCGGTCAAATTTCTACGAGCAGTACTTC. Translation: CASSLARSNFYEQYF.

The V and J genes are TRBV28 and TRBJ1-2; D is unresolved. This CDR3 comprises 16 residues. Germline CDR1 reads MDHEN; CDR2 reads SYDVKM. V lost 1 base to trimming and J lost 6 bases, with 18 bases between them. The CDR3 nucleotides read TGTGCCAGCAGTTTATCCCCACTTCAATCCAGTCATGGCTACACCTTC. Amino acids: CASSLSPLQSSHGYTF.

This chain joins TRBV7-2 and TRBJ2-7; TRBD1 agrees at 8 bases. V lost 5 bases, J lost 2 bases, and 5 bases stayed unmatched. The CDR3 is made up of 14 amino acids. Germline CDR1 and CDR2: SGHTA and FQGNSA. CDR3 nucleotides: TGTGCCAGCAGCCCGAGACAGGGGCCCTACGAGCAGTACTTC. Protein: CASSPRQGPYEQYF.

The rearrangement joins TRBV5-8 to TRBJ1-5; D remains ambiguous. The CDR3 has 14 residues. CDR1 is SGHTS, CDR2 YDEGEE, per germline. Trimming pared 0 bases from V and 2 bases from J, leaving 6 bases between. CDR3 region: CASSLESGNQPQHF. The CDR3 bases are TGTGCCAGCAGCTTGGAGTCTGGCAATCAGCCCCAGCATTTT.

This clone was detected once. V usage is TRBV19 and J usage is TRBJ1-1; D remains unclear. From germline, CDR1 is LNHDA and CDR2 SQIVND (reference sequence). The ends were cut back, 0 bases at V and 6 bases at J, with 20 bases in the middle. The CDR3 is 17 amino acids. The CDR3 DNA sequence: TGTGCCAGTAGTATAGATCCTCGAGGTCTCGGAGGGCCTGAAGCTTTCTTT. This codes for CASSIDPRGLGGPEAFF.

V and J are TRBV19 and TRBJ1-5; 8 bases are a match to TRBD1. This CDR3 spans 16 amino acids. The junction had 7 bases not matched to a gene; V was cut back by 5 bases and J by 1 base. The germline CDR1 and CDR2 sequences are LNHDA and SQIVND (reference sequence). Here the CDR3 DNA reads TGTGCCAGTAGTTATGGACAGGGTGGGAGCAATCAGCCCCAGCATTTT. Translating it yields CASSYGQGGSNQPQHF.

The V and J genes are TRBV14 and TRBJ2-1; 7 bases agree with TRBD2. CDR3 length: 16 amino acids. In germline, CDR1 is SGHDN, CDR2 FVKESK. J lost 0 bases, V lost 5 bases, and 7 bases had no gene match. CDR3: CASSDRGGSSYNEQFF. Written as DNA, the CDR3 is TGTGCCAGCAGCGACCGCGGGGGAAGCTCCTACAATGAGCAGTTCTTC. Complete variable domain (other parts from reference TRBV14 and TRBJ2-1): EAGVTQFPSHSVIEKGQTVTLRCDPISGHDNLYWYRRVMGKEIKFLLHFVKESKQDESGMPNNRFLAERTGGTYSTLKVQPAELEDSGVYFCASSDRGGSSYNEQFFGPGTRLTVL.